Here is one T cell receptor beta chain with its context. The antigen is not known. Per individual sample, 85,000 to 100,000 TCR templates were assayed. Sequencing used immunoSEQ multiplex PCR; TCRdb keeps in-frame clones, though not all of them. Of around 100,000 clones listed, 91% are singletons. V dropped 3 bases and J dropped 0 bases, with 12 bases sitting between them. The CDR3 is made up of 17 amino acids. Germline CDR1 is KGHSH and CDR2 is LQKENI. The data are from a study of siplizumab effects on memory and regulatory T cells. Points from the study as a whole: Naive T cells appeared more diverse than memory cells and seemed to be major alloresponse contributors. Few alloreactive clones mapped to unstimulated subsets. With siplizumab, cumulative frequency of CD4+ memory-derived alloreactive sequences dropped significantly.

The chain carries TRBV18 and TRBJ2-6; D gene uncertain. The source of this sequence is a human donor in good health. The specimen sequenced was CD4+ T cells sorted from blood. The CDR3 nucleotides read TGTGCCAGCTCACCCCCCAACCGCGTCTCTGGGGCCAACGTCCTGACTTTC. This translates into CASSPPNRVSGANVLTF.